One and the same sample provided the 12 T cell receptor beta chains below, sequenced in a study of CD4 T cells in relation to SARS-CoV-2 and coronaviruses. TCRdb keeps only in-frame clones here, not all; method: immunoSEQ multiplex PCR. Here the sample spans more than 30,000 clones, approximately 85% being singletons. Sequenced: memory CD4+ T cells from PBMCs. The receptor set was obtained from an adult with COVID-19.

This clone was recorded a few times. The rearrangement links TRBV7-3 to TRBJ2-7; a possible D gene is TRBD1 (5 bases). The CDR3 sequence is 15 residues long. Germline lookup yields CDR1 SGHTA and CDR2 FQGTGA. Trimming stripped 2 bases from V and 2 bases from J, with 13 bases between. This CDR3 is CASSLGAGDTYEQYF. The CDR3, as DNA: TGTGCCAGCAGCTTAGGGGCAGGAGATACCTACGAGCAGTACTTC.

This chain connects TRBV6-5 to TRBJ1-1; maybe TRBD1 (5 bases). The CDR3 sequence is 12 residues long. With 2 bases removed from V and 10 bases from J, the gap between germline ends came to 11 bases. Germline CDR1 and CDR2: MNHEY and SVGAGI. The CDR3 sequence is CASSYRGVGAFF. CDR3 DNA: TGTGCCAGCAGTTACAGGGGTGTCGGAGCTTTCTTT.

The rearrangement uses TRBV7-8 and TRBJ1-5; the D is unclear. Trimming shortened V by 5 bases and J by 3 bases, and 14 bases separated the two germline ends. The CDR3 runs 15 residues. The germline V gene encodes CDR1 SGHVS and CDR2 FQNEAQ. Here the CDR3 DNA reads TGTGCCAGCAGCCCATTTACGGGAGTCAATCAGCCCCAGCATTTT. Its protein product is CASSPFTGVNQPQHF.

The rearrangement joins TRBV2 to TRBJ1-5, with unresolved D. Germline V lookup: CDR1 SNHLY, CDR2 FYNNEI. Trimming pared 4 bases from V and 5 bases from J, leaving 9 bases between. The length of the CDR3 is 13 residues. The CDR3 here is CASSGWSDQPQHF. CDR3 bases: TGTGCCAGCAGTGGGTGGAGCGATCAGCCCCAGCATTTT.

The gene calls are TRBV27 and TRBJ1-1; D is perhaps TRBD1 (5 bases). The V and J ends lost 7 bases and 4 bases respectively, with 10 bases between them. There are 12 residues in the CDR3. Germline lookup yields CDR1 MNHEY and CDR2 SMNVEV (reference sequence). The CDR3 region has the DNA TGTGCCAGCATCTCTAGGGGCACTGAAGCTTTCTTT. This encodes CASISRGTEAFF.

The chain uses TRBV18 and TRBJ2-1; TRBD2 agrees at 12 bases. The ends lost 3 bases at V and 1 base at J; junction bases unmatched: 4. Germline V gives CDR1 KGHSH, CDR2 LQKENI. This CDR3 has 17 residues. Written as DNA, the CDR3 is TGTGCCAGCTCACCGACTAGCGGGAGAGGTTCCTACAATGAGCAGTTCTTC. It codes for CASSPTSGRGSYNEQFF.

The chain employs TRBV3-1 (or the pseudogene TRBV3-2) and TRBJ2-7; D is ambiguous. The CDR3 is 11 amino acids. Germline assignment: CDR1 LGHDT and CDR2 YNNKEL (reference sequence). The V and J ends lost 2 bases and 3 bases respectively, with 2 bases between them. CDR3 protein: CASSQYYEQYF. The CDR3 DNA reads TGTGCCAGCAGCCAATACTACGAGCAGTACTTC.

In its sample, this clone was seen once. J is TRBJ1-5 and V is TRBV6-6, with TRBD1 as a possible D gene (6 bases). The CDR3 totals 15 residues. Germline V gene sequence: CDR1 MNHNY, CDR2 SVGAGI (reference sequence). V was cut by 4 bases and J by 4 bases, with 14 bases left in between. CDR3 region: CASSWEGGSNQPQHF. CDR3 in DNA: TGTGCCAGCAGTTGGGAGGGGGGATCAAATCAGCCCCAGCATTTT.

The rearrangement uses TRBV7-8 and TRBJ2-3, with D perhaps TRBD2 (6 bases). The CDR3 has 15 residues. CDR1 SGHVS and CDR2 FQNEAQ come from the germline V gene. With 4 bases removed from V and 6 bases from J, the gap between germline ends came to 17 bases. The CDR3 sequence: CASSSFVAVGDTQYF. The CDR3 nucleotides read TGTGCCAGCAGCTCATTTGTAGCGGTAGGGGATACGCAGTATTTT.

In DNA, the CDR3 is TGCGCCAGCGGACTCCTGGCGGGTGAGCAGTTCTTC. Protein: CASGLLAGEQFF. The rearrangement links TRBV5-1 to TRBJ2-1; D may be TRBD2 (5 bases). The V end was cut by 7 bases, the J end by 9 bases, with 14 bases between. The CDR3 contains 12 residues. Germline assignment: CDR1 SGHRS and CDR2 YFSETQ. Drawing the rest from reference TRBV5-1 and TRBJ2-1, the complete variable domain is KAGVTQTPRYLIKTRGQQVTLSCSPISGHRSVSWYQQTPGQGLQFLFEYFSETQRNKGNFPGRFSGRQFSNSRSEMNVSTLELGDSALYLCASGLLAGEQFFGPGTRLTVL.

This clone has more than one count but fewer than ten. The chain combines TRBV30 with TRBJ1-5; no reliable D call. The CDR3 sequence is 13 residues long. V lost 0 bases and J lost 7, with 10 bases in between. The germline V gene encodes CDR1 GTSNPN and CDR2 SVGIG (reference sequence). The chain's CDR3 is CAWSVRTNQPQHF. CDR3 DNA: TGTGCCTGGAGTGTACGGACGAACCAGCCCCAGCATTTT.

The chain employs TRBV5-6 and TRBJ2-3; D ambiguous. CDR1 is SGHDT and CDR2 is YYEEEE in the germline V gene. Trimming left V 4 bases short and J 1 base short, with 10 bases between. The CDR3 sequence is 14 residues long. CDR3: CASSGPGGTDTQYF. The CDR3 bases are TGTGCCAGCAGCGGGCCCGGTGGCACAGATACGCAGTATTTT.